This T cell receptor (beta chain) was profiled in a study of siplizumab effects on memory and regulatory T cells. Notes on this clone: What it binds is not known.

Sequenced by immunoSEQ multiplex PCR; TCRdb stores in-frame clones only, minus some. Counted here are 75,000 to 100,000 clones, approximately 95% occurring once; the ten biggest clones make up roughly 0.3%. Findings and limits, study-wide: A naive or memory phenotype could not be assigned to roughly 75-97% of the proliferating CD4+ or CD8+ clones.

CDR1 is SEHNR, CDR2 FQNEAQ, per germline (reference sequence). Trimming shortened V by 3 bases and J by 0 bases, and 9 bases separated the two germline ends. The length of the CDR3 is 16 residues. The sequenced sample consisted of non-Treg CD4+ T cells sorted from blood. This TCR was sampled from a human donor in good health. The V call is TRBV7-9, the J call TRBJ2-6; D ambiguous. Here the CDR3 reads CASSLAGRSGANVLTF. CDR3 sequence (DNA): TGTGCCAGCAGCTTGGCCGGCCGCTCTGGGGCCAACGTCCTGACTTTC.